The TCR beta chain under discussion was sequenced for a study of Graves' ophthalmopathy and Graves' hyperthyroidism. Ineligible for inclusion were patients with other autoimmune diseases, uncontrolled infections, pregnancy or lactation. RNA transcripts provided the template for amplifying TCR beta CDR3 regions. In the first round, RT-PCR was carried out with HTBI primers, and a multiplex PCR formed the second round. MiXCR, run by TCRdb on the multiplex PCR reads, gives a single entry per CDR3 protein. The sample lists 300,000 to 400,000 distinct CDR3 sequences; 15% to 20% were seen once. Ten or more counts support this clonotype. One end of the junction is discordant with germline, which a read error may explain. Germline CDR1 SGHTA, CDR2 FQGNSA. The CDR3 has 14 residues.

This receptor was taken from an adult man with Graves' ophthalmopathy. The chain recombines TRBV7-2 with TRBJ2-7; possible D gene TRBD2, 5 bases. The material sequenced was peripheral blood. The CDR3 DNA follows: TGTGCCAGCAGCGTAGCGATCAGCTCCTACGAGCAGTACTTC. Its protein product is CASSVAISSYEQYF.